The 18 T cell receptor beta chains below were found in one sample sequenced in a study of blood T cell repertoires in COVID-19 (TCRdb year 2020). Library preparation was by the immunoSEQ multiplex PCR assay. Imported from immuneACCESS, the table was reduced by TCRdb to in-frame sequences with V and J called. These copies leave out some clones; in studies compared against another copy, an unresolved V gene accounts for under half, and the cause of the remainder is not known. This sample has some 200,000 clones in its table, and about 80% of those were observed once. The ten most abundant clones make up approximately 2.5% of the sample. Sequencing was performed on peripheral blood. These receptors originate from a human donor with acute or convalescent COVID-19. The donor label of this sample is uncertain.

The chain is built from TRBV13 and TRBJ2-3, with D tentatively TRBD1 (6 bases). Germline CDR1 PRHDT, CDR2 FYEKMQ (reference sequence). Between the trimmed V and J ends, which lost 1 base and 5 bases, there was a span of 10 bases. This CDR3 spans 14 amino acids. CDR3 residues: CASSLVGARDTQYF. The CDR3 DNA reads TGTGCCAGCAGCTTAGTGGGGGCGCGAGATACGCAGTATTTT.

The chain recombines TRBV9 with TRBJ2-1; maybe TRBD2 (6 bases). The CDR3 totals 17 residues. CDR1 and CDR2 (germline): SGDLS, YYNGEE. V was trimmed by 1 base and J by 0 bases, leaving 14 bases between them. The CDR3: CASSVLPGLDSYNEQFF. CDR3 in DNA: TGTGCCAGCAGCGTACTCCCGGGACTCGACTCCTACAATGAGCAGTTCTTC.

This sequence joins TRBV19 and TRBJ1-1, with TRBD1 as a possible D gene (6 bases). Per the germline V gene, CDR1 is LNHDA and CDR2 is SQIVND (reference sequence). The CDR3 runs to 16 residues. The ends were cut back, 3 bases at V and 4 bases at J, with 18 bases in the middle. The CDR3: CASSIPPGVLATEAFF. The CDR3 nucleotides are TGTGCCAGTAGTATCCCCCCAGGGGTATTGGCCACTGAAGCTTTCTTT.

The count of this clone is one. The gene calls are TRBV19 and TRBJ1-1; no reliable D call. CDR3 length: 15 residues. V dropped 3 bases and J dropped 5 bases, with 16 bases sitting between them. CDR1 and CDR2 (germline): LNHDA, SQIVND (reference sequence). The CDR3 DNA reads TGTGCCAGTAGTATTAGGCCGGGTGGAGAGACTGAAGCTTTCTTT. Its translation is CASSIRPGGETEAFF.

The rearrangement links TRBV3-1 (or the pseudogene TRBV3-2) to TRBJ1-3; no clear D gene. V was clipped by 0 bases and J by 6 bases, with 9 bases between them. This CDR3 spans 14 amino acids. Germline CDR1 is LGHDT and CDR2 is YNNKEL (reference sequence). The CDR3 sequence: CASSQDPRQNTIYF. The CDR3 nucleotides are TGTGCCAGCAGCCAAGATCCCAGGCAAAACACCATATATTTT.

The chain carries TRBV2 and TRBJ2-5; TRBD2 matches at 13 bases. With 6 bases clipped from V and 2 bases from J, the junction kept 6 bases outside the gene matches. CDR1 is SNHLY, CDR2 FYNNEI, per germline. CDR3 length equals 16 residues. The CDR3 nucleotides are TGTGCCAGCAGCGGAGGACTAGCGGGAGAACAAGAGACCCAGTACTTC. Its protein is CASSGGLAGEQETQYF.

The chain recombines TRBV7-7 with TRBJ2-1, with a possible D match to TRBD2 (6 bases). The CDR3 consists of 14 residues. Germline CDR1 and CDR2: SSHAT and FNYEAQ (reference sequence). Trimming stripped 5 bases from V and 4 bases from J, with 12 bases between. The CDR3 coding sequence is TGTGCCAGCAGCACCGGGGGATCTTACAATGAGCAGTTCTTC. Translated: CASSTGGSYNEQFF.

The CDR3 protein is CASSPQDRVQETQYF. The CDR3 DNA reads TGTGCCAGCAGTCCCCAGGACAGGGTCCAAGAGACCCAGTACTTC. The V and J genes are TRBV27 and TRBJ2-5; 8 bases agree with TRBD1. V trimming: 5 bases; J trimming: 1 base; junction bases outside the gene matches: 6. Germline V gene lookup returns CDR1 MNHEY and CDR2 SMNVEV (reference sequence). The CDR3 is made up of 15 amino acids.

The count of this clone is one. The V call is TRBV5-1, the J call TRBJ1-4, with D tentatively TRBD1 (5 bases). The CDR3 runs 14 residues. Trimming removed 0 bases from V and 6 bases from J, with 9 bases in between. Germline CDR1 is SGHRS and CDR2 is YFSETQ. CDR3 bases: TGCGCCAGCAGCTTGGGGTTAGGGGATGAAAAACTGTTTTTT. Residues: CASSLGLGDEKLFF.

The chain joins TRBV28 to TRBJ2-2; 7 positions agree with TRBD1. V lost 2 bases to trimming and J lost 3 bases; unmatched junction nucleotides: 3. This CDR3 region has 15 residues. Germline values: CDR1 MDHEN, CDR2 SYDVKM. The CDR3 reads CASSLPTGYTGELFF. The CDR3 DNA is TGTGCCAGCAGTTTACCGACAGGGTACACCGGGGAGCTGTTTTTT.

The chain is built from TRBV20-1 and TRBJ2-7; 13 bases agree with TRBD2. V trimming: 3 bases; J trimming: 3 bases; junction bases outside the gene matches: 5. Germline CDR1 DFQATT, CDR2 SNEGSKA (reference sequence). CDR3 length: 15 residues. This CDR3 reads CSASGLAGALYEQYF. The CDR3 nucleotides read TGCAGTGCTAGTGGACTAGCGGGAGCCCTCTACGAGCAGTACTTC.

V and J are TRBV7-9 and TRBJ2-7, with D possibly being TRBD2 (7 bases). The V end was cut by 4 bases, the J end by 7 bases, with 20 bases between. CDR3 length equals 15 residues. The germline CDR1 and CDR2 sequences are SEHNR and FQNEAQ (reference sequence). The CDR3 protein is CASSSEGGGTKEQYF. The CDR3 nucleotides read TGTGCCAGCAGCTCGGAGGGGGGTGGGACTAAAGAGCAGTACTTC.

The chain is built from TRBV3-1 (or the pseudogene TRBV3-2) and TRBJ2-1; D is undetermined. Germline V lookup: CDR1 LGHDT, CDR2 YNNKEL (reference sequence). Trimming took 4 bases from V and 8 from J, leaving 12 bases between them. The CDR3 runs to 13 residues. Written as DNA, the CDR3 is TGTGCCAGCAGCCCGTACCCACGGGATGAGCAGTTCTTC. It translates to CASSPYPRDEQFF.

This chain links TRBV28 with TRBJ1-5; perhaps TRBD1 as D (5 bases). V was shortened by 2 bases and J by 6 bases, with 14 bases between the two germline ends. CDR3 size: 15 residues. The germline CDR1 and CDR2 sequences are MDHEN and SYDVKM. The CDR3, as DNA: TGTGCCAGCAGTTTAGGGGGGGAAAGGGGTCAGCCCCAGCATTTT. Translating gives CASSLGGERGQPQHF.

The chain carries TRBV9 and TRBJ2-1; a possible D gene is TRBD1 (6 bases). V was shortened by 4 bases and J by 5 bases, with 19 bases between the two germline ends. The CDR3 length is 16 residues. In germline, CDR1 is SGDLS, CDR2 YYNGEE. This CDR3 is CASSPSEGQGNNEQFF. The CDR3 region has the DNA TGTGCCAGCAGCCCGTCCGAGGGACAAGGGAACAATGAGCAGTTCTTC.

The chain employs TRBV28 and TRBJ2-1, with 7 bases lining up with TRBD2. Germline CDR1 and CDR2: MDHEN and SYDVKM. V gave up 7 bases and J gave up 7 bases; unmatched junction bases: 16. The CDR3 loop spans 16 amino acids. DNA for the CDR3: TGTGCCAGCATCGAAGGCGGCGGGACCGGGGGGAATGAGCAGTTCTTC. The encoded protein is CASIEGGGTGGNEQFF.

The CDR3 region is CAIRSSGVSYNEQFF. For the CDR3, the DNA is TGTGCCATCAGGAGTAGCGGGGTCTCCTACAATGAGCAGTTCTTC. The chain joins TRBV10-3 to TRBJ2-1, with 8 positions matching TRBD2. J gave up 0 bases and V 6 bases, and 4 bases lay outside the gene matches. Germline V lookup: CDR1 ENHRY, CDR2 SYGVKD. The CDR3 runs 15 residues.

V gene TRBV4-2 combines with J gene TRBJ1-5; D gene unclear. The germline V gene encodes CDR1 LGHNA and CDR2 YNFKEQ. The CDR3 loop spans 16 amino acids. V lost 0 bases and J lost 6, with 15 bases in between. The CDR3 loop is CASSQDVGELGQPQHF. The DNA for the CDR3 is TGTGCCAGCAGCCAAGATGTCGGGGAGTTAGGTCAGCCCCAGCATTTT.